The sequence of this T cell receptor (beta chain) was determined in a study of molecular identifiers for immune sequencing clone quantification. Previously described methods and listed TCR primers were used for bulk TCR libraries. Each CDR3 protein is one row after TCRdb ran MiXCR on the PCR reads. Of just under 650,000 distinct CDR3 sequences detected, less than 20% appear once; the ten largest clones hold roughly 0.83%. The study, taken as a whole, reports: Reportedly, one cell's Jurkat TCR RNA was detected within 1,100,000 naive CD8 cells. Clone sizes could be underestimated for highly expanded clones when identical TCR molecules share a barcode.

Many counts were recorded for this clonotype. Its antigen is not identified. Naive CD8 libraries came from approximately 20,000 to 980,000 sorted cells with 10%, 30% or 50% RNA. This CDR3 is 14 amino acids long. Germline assignment: CDR1 MNHEY and CDR2 SMNVEV (reference sequence). V was trimmed by 1 base and J by 6 bases, leaving 11 bases between them. The specimen was naive CD8+ T cells from blood, with Jurkat cell RNA spiked in. The subset here: FACS-sorted CD8+CD4-CCR7+CD45RA+ naive T cells. This TCR was recovered from a human donor in good health. Some libraries in this study had Jurkat cell RNA spiked in. The rearrangement uses TRBV27 and TRBJ2-3, with D tentatively TRBD1 or TRBD2 (5 bases each). The CDR3 loop reads CASSLLGVEDTQYF. The CDR3 DNA sequence: TGTGCCAGCAGTTTATTGGGGGTCGAGGATACGCAGTATTTT.